The rows below give T cell receptor beta chains drawn from one sample of a study of T cells in Graves' hyperthyroidism and ophthalmopathy. TCRdb passed the multiplex PCR reads through MiXCR, listing each CDR3 protein once. The table lists roughly 380,000 distinct CDR3 sequences, approximately 13% of them singletons. The sequenced sample consisted of blood. The receptors were gathered from a man between 25 and 39 years old with Graves' hyperthyroidism that later progressed to Graves' ophthalmopathy. Both conserved end residues are part of each CDR3. The D gene is left open where the match is weak. Size tells how often a clone was seen (once, few, many) or the class of an expanded clone, and some rows leave it out.

size: many; D: -; V: TRBV11-2; J: TRBJ1-2; DNA: TGTGCCAGCAGCCCTACGACTTATTACTCCGGCTACACCTTC; CDR3: CASSPTTYYSGYTF
size: few; D: -; V: TRBV12-3/TRBV12-4; J: TRBJ1-2; DNA: TGTGCCAGCAGTTTAGCTACCGGGACACCACTGGGCTACACCTTC; CDR3: CASSLATGTPLGYTF
size: many; D: -; V: TRBV27; J: TRBJ1-5; DNA: TGTGCCAGCAGTCCAGGACTCCTTAGCAATCAGCCCCAGCATTTT; CDR3: CASSPGLLSNQPQHF
size: -; D: TRBD1; V: TRBV20-1; J: TRBJ1-2; DNA: TGCAGTGCTACAGGGGGTACCTATGGCTACACCTTC; CDR3: CSATGGTYGYTF
size: few; D: -; V: TRBV20-1; J: TRBJ2-1; DNA: TGCAGTGCTAGATTCGACACCGACAATGAGCAGTTCTTC; CDR3: CSARFDTDNEQFF
size: many; D: -; V: TRBV27; J: TRBJ2-1; DNA: TGTGCCAGCAGCACCTCCGGGCGTCCATACAATGAGCAGTTCTTC; CDR3: CASSTSGRPYNEQFF
size: -; D: -; V: TRBV12-3/TRBV12-4; J: TRBJ1-5; DNA: TGTGCCAGCAGTAAACCTCGGGACGCTAGCAATCAGCCCCAGCATTTT; CDR3: CASSKPRDASNQPQHF
size: many; D: TRBD2; V: TRBV20-1; J: TRBJ2-2; DNA: TGCAGTGCTAGAGCGCGTCTTAGCGGGGGGGCCACCGGGGAGCTGTTTTTT; CDR3: CSARARLSGGATGELFF
size: -; D: TRBD2; V: TRBV2; J: TRBJ2-7; DNA: TGTGCCAGCAGTGGGGGGGGACTAGCGGACGAGCAGTACTTC; CDR3: CASSGGGLADEQYF
size: -; D: -; V: TRBV4-1; J: TRBJ1-1; DNA: TGCGCCAGCAGCCAAGGAACAGGGACTTATACTGAAGCTTTCTTT; CDR3: CASSQGTGTYTEAFF
size: -; D: -; V: TRBV5-6; J: TRBJ2-4; DNA: TGTGCCAGCAGCTTATCACCCCTAGCCAAAAACATTCAGTACTTC; CDR3: CASSLSPLAKNIQYF
size: many; D: TRBD1; V: TRBV18; J: TRBJ2-3; DNA: TGTGCCAGCTCAAATGACAGGGCAGATACGCAGTATTTT; CDR3: CASSNDRADTQYF
size: few; D: -; V: TRBV2; J: TRBJ2-3; DNA: TGTGCCAGCACTGACTGGGGGGCGAATACGCAGTATTTT; CDR3: CASTDWGANTQYF
size: few; D: -; V: TRBV28; J: TRBJ1-6; DNA: TGTGCCAGCAGCGCCGACACCACCCTATGGGCCCTCCACTTT; CDR3: CASSADTTLWALHF
size: many; D: -; V: TRBV3-1; J: TRBJ2-5; DNA: TGTGCCAGCAGCCCCGGAGGGGCCCGAGAGACCCAGTACTTC; CDR3: CASSPGGARETQYF
size: many; D: TRBD1; V: TRBV7-9; J: TRBJ2-2; DNA: TGTGCCAGCAGCGACCCAGGGGGCCCCAACACCGGGGAGCTGTTTTTT; CDR3: CASSDPGGPNTGELFF
size: -; D: TRBD2; V: TRBV6-2/TRBV6-3; J: TRBJ2-3; DNA: TGTGCCAGCACCGGGACTAGCATCACAGATACGCAGTATTTT; CDR3: CASTGTSITDTQYF
size: few; D: TRBD2; V: TRBV20-1; J: TRBJ2-1; DNA: TGCAGTGCCGGACTAGGAAGCCTCTTC; CDR3: CSAGLGSLF
size: -; D: TRBD1; V: TRBV6-1; J: TRBJ2-2; DNA: TGTGCCAGCAGTTGGTACAGGGGGGACACCGGGGAGCTGTTTTTT; CDR3: CASSWYRGDTGELFF
size: -; D: -; V: TRBV12-3/TRBV12-4; J: TRBJ1-2; DNA: TGTGCCAGCTCCCGCGCTTGGGGTGGCTACACCTTC; CDR3: CASSRAWGGYTF
size: -; D: -; V: TRBV3-1; J: TRBJ1-4; DNA: TGTGCCAGCAGCCAAGATATAGGGGGGAAACTGTTTTTT; CDR3: CASSQDIGGKLFF
size: few; D: -; V: TRBV11-2; J: TRBJ1-4; DNA: TGTGCCAGCACTAATCTGGAAGGGTACGAAAAACTGTTTTTT; CDR3: CASTNLEGYEKLFF
size: many; D: TRBD1; V: TRBV4-1; J: TRBJ1-5; DNA: TGCGCCAGCAGCCAAGCGGCCCTCCCCCGACAGGGTCGGAATCAGCCCCAGCATTTT; CDR3: CASSQAALPRQGRNQPQHF
size: -; D: -; V: TRBV6-1; J: TRBJ2-1; DNA: TGTGCCAGCAGTGACGGCGGGGCAAATGAGCAGTTCTTC; CDR3: CASSDGGANEQFF
size: many; D: -; V: TRBV20-1; J: TRBJ1-5; DNA: TGCAGTGCTAGTCGACAGCGGCATCAGCCCCAGCATTTT; CDR3: CSASRQRHQPQHF
size: many; D: TRBD1; V: TRBV18; J: TRBJ2-7; DNA: TGTGCCAGCTCATCGGACAGGGCTCGCTACGAGCAGTACTTC; CDR3: CASSSDRARYEQYF
size: -; D: TRBD1; V: TRBV18; J: TRBJ1-6; DNA: TGTGCCAGCTCACCCGGGACAGGGGATTCCAATTCACCCCTCCACTTT; CDR3: CASSPGTGDSNSPLHF
size: many; D: TRBD2; V: TRBV12-3/TRBV12-4; J: TRBJ2-3; DNA: TGTGCCAGCAGCGGGACTAGCGAATCAGATACGCAGTATTTT; CDR3: CASSGTSESDTQYF
size: many; D: -; V: TRBV7-9; J: TRBJ1-1; DNA: TGTGCCAGCAGCCCGCGGGGGGGAGGGAACACTGAAGCTTTCTTT; CDR3: CASSPRGGGNTEAFF
size: -; D: -; V: TRBV10-1; J: TRBJ1-4; DNA: TGCGCCAGCAGTGAGTCGGTGGGAATGAATGAAAAACTGTTTTTT; CDR3: CASSESVGMNEKLFF
size: -; D: -; V: TRBV6-1; J: TRBJ1-4; DNA: TGTGCCAGCAGTGAAGCGTCAGAGAATGAAAAACTGTTTTTT; CDR3: CASSEASENEKLFF
size: -; D: -; V: TRBV6-2/TRBV6-3; J: TRBJ2-7; DNA: TGTGCCAGCACCAATGATGCCCTCTACGAGCAGTACTTC; CDR3: CASTNDALYEQYF
size: many; D: -; V: TRBV3-1; J: TRBJ2-5; DNA: TGTGCCAGCAGCCAAGACCAAGCGATTGAAGAGACCCAGTACTTC; CDR3: CASSQDQAIEETQYF
size: -; D: TRBD2; V: TRBV10-3; J: TRBJ2-1; DNA: TGTGCCATCAGTGAGATCTGGCTAGCGGGGGGCATATCCTACAATGAGCAGTTCTTC; CDR3: CAISEIWLAGGISYNEQFF
size: -; D: -; V: TRBV27; J: TRBJ2-3; DNA: TGTGCCAGCAGGGGGGGTGTCTGGGATACGCAGTATTTT; CDR3: CASRGGVWDTQYF
size: many; D: TRBD1; V: TRBV28; J: TRBJ1-2; DNA: TGTGCCAGCAGCCGGGACAGTCTTCTTAACTATGGCTACACCTTC; CDR3: CASSRDSLLNYGYTF
size: many; D: -; V: TRBV19; J: TRBJ1-5; DNA: TGTGCCAGTATGTGGGGGAACAATCAGCCCCAGCATTTT; CDR3: CASMWGNNQPQHF
size: few; D: -; V: TRBV19; J: TRBJ2-7; DNA: TGTGCCAGTAGTATAGGCGGGGACCCGGATTTGAAGCAGTACTTC; CDR3: CASSIGGDPDLKQYF
size: once; D: -; V: TRBV20-1; J: TRBJ1-4; DNA: TGCAGTGCTCGCTCCCCAACTAATGAAAAACTGTTTTTT; CDR3: CSARSPTNEKLFF
size: many; D: -; V: TRBV9; J: TRBJ1-1; DNA: TGTGCCAGCAGCGCCCGGCCGGGGCAAGGAACTGAAGCTTTCTTT; CDR3: CASSARPGQGTEAFF
size: many; D: -; V: TRBV20-1; J: TRBJ1-4; DNA: TGCAGTGCTAGAGACCTGGGGGTAACTAATGAAAAACTGTTTTTT; CDR3: CSARDLGVTNEKLFF
size: -; D: -; V: TRBV20-1; J: TRBJ1-2; DNA: TGCAGTGCCACGCCGGAAGCCCGAGCTAACTATGGCTACACCTTC; CDR3: CSATPEARANYGYTF
size: few; D: TRBD1; V: TRBV29-1; J: TRBJ2-5; DNA: TGCAGCGTTGTAGGACAGGGAATAGAGACCCAGTACTTC; CDR3: CSVVGQGIETQYF
size: many; D: TRBD1; V: TRBV12-3/TRBV12-4; J: TRBJ1-2; DNA: TGTGCCAGCAGTTTAAGGACAGGGGTGGATGGCTACACCTTC; CDR3: CASSLRTGVDGYTF
size: few; D: -; V: TRBV6-1; J: TRBJ2-3; DNA: TGTGCCAGCACCAAATTGGGCAGACGCACAGATACGCAGTATTTT; CDR3: CASTKLGRRTDTQYF
size: few; D: TRBD1; V: TRBV28; J: TRBJ1-2; DNA: TGTGCCAGCAGCCAGACGAGGGGGCAGGGAACAATGCGAGGCTACACCTTC; CDR3: CASSQTRGQGTMRGYTF
size: many; D: TRBD1; V: TRBV12-3/TRBV12-4; J: TRBJ1-5; DNA: TGTGCCAGCAGTTCCCAGGGGGCAAATCAGCCCCAGCATTTT; CDR3: CASSSQGANQPQHF
size: few; D: -; V: TRBV20-1; J: TRBJ2-1; DNA: TGCAGTGCTCTAGTAGGTTTCAATGAGCAGTTCTTC; CDR3: CSALVGFNEQFF
size: few; D: TRBD2; V: TRBV20-1; J: TRBJ2-2; DNA: TGCAGTGCTAGGTGGGAGGGAGCCGGGGAGCTGTTTTTT; CDR3: CSARWEGAGELFF
size: few; D: TRBD2; V: TRBV6-6; J: TRBJ2-1; DNA: TGTGCCAGCAGTTACTCTAGCGGGGGGGCCCTTGAGCAGTTCTTC; CDR3: CASSYSSGGALEQFF
size: -; D: -; V: TRBV30; J: TRBJ1-5; DNA: TGTGCCTGGAGTGTATTAAAGTCTCAGCCCCAGCATTTT; CDR3: CAWSVLKSQPQHF
size: many; D: -; V: TRBV19; J: TRBJ1-1; DNA: TGTGCCAGTAGTATGCGGGTCAGGCTGAACACTGAAGCTTTCTTT; CDR3: CASSMRVRLNTEAFF
size: few; D: -; V: TRBV10-3; J: TRBJ2-7; DNA: TGTGCCATCAGTGGGAAAGACACATCCTACGAGCAGTACTTC; CDR3: CAISGKDTSYEQYF
size: many; D: -; V: TRBV27; J: TRBJ1-6; DNA: TGTGCCAGCAGTTTGTCCTTGGGGTCACCCCTCCACTTT; CDR3: CASSLSLGSPLHF
size: many; D: -; V: TRBV2; J: TRBJ1-2; DNA: TGTGCCAGCAGAGTGGACAGAAGAAGCTATGGCTACACCTTC; CDR3: CASRVDRRSYGYTF
size: many; D: TRBD1; V: TRBV27; J: TRBJ2-7; DNA: TGTGCCAGCAGTCCCGACAGGGGGTTGGGCTACGAGCAGTACTTC; CDR3: CASSPDRGLGYEQYF
size: -; D: TRBD2; V: TRBV6-6; J: TRBJ2-2; DNA: TGTGCCAGCAGTTACCCGAAGGCCGGAGCGGGGGTCATGAACACCGGGGAGCTGTTTTTT; CDR3: CASSYPKAGAGVMNTGELFF
size: many; D: TRBD1; V: TRBV20-1; J: TRBJ2-2; DNA: TGCAGTGCTAGAGGCGGACCGGGACAGTCCACCGGGGAGCTGTTTTTT; CDR3: CSARGGPGQSTGELFF
size: few; D: TRBD2; V: TRBV6-1; J: TRBJ2-5; DNA: TGTGCCAGCAGCGCCGGGACTAGCGGGGCGACCCAGTACTTC; CDR3: CASSAGTSGATQYF
size: many; D: -; V: TRBV7-9; J: TRBJ1-4; DNA: TGTGCCAGCAGCTCAAGTAGGGGGAATGAAAAACTGTTTTTT; CDR3: CASSSSRGNEKLFF